This TCR beta chain stems from a study of cytomegalovirus exposure and HLA in healthy donors. This PCR relied on a set of 60 Vbeta primers and 13 Jbeta primers. TCRdb's table, derived via immunoSEQ multiplex PCR, lists solely in-frame clones and lacks some. The table for this sample gives some 150,000 clones. Overall study results and limits: A list of around 150 TCR beta chains associated with cytomegalovirus was given. Other equally common chains were less clonally expanded than HLA-associated TCR beta chains, a later analysis showed.

The CDR3 totals 15 residues. A note on this clone: Its specificity is not known.

The TCR sequence derives from a man aged 40-49 years in good health and CMV-seronegative. The chain has TRBV12-2 and TRBJ2-7; TRBD1, the table's D call, lacks a check against the DNA. TRBV12-2 is noted as a pseudogene. The sequencing input was PBMCs. The CDR3 is CASRFVRTGSYEQYF. Here the CDR3 DNA reads TGTGCAAGTCGCTTCGTAAGGACAGGGTCCTACGAGCAGTACTTC.